Following are 19 T cell receptor beta chains from one sample sequenced in a study of identifying expanded T cells in peripheral blood. The protocol was immunoSEQ multiplex PCR, while the TCRdb copy is restricted to in-frame clones and leaves out a portion. The sample carries 70,000 to 100,000 clones, 88% recorded once. The sample was blood. The receptor set was obtained from a person between 18 and 70 years old in good health.

The rearrangement joins TRBV7-2 to TRBJ2-5; 8 nucleotides align to TRBD2. J lost 14 bases, V lost 2 bases, and 10 bases had no gene match. The CDR3 covers 13 residues. Germline V gives CDR1 SGHTA, CDR2 FQGNSA. CDR3 residues: CASSLLGAGVLYF. CDR3 in DNA: TGTGCCAGCAGCTTATTGGGAGCGGGGGTCCTATACTTC.

V is TRBV9 and J is TRBJ2-2, with TRBD2 as a possible D gene (6 bases). Germline V lookup: CDR1 SGDLS, CDR2 YYNGEE. The length of the CDR3 is 16 residues. The V gene lost 4 bases and the J gene lost 4 bases, with 17 bases spanning the gap. The CDR3, as DNA: TGTGCCAGCAGCTCGAGACCGGGGGAGTTCACCGGGGAGCTGTTTTTT. This gives the protein CASSSRPGEFTGELFF.

This clone was picked up a small number of times. This rearrangement joins TRBV6-1 to TRBJ2-7; perhaps TRBD1 as D (6 bases). The CDR3 has 16 residues. V lost 3 bases and J lost 5, with 20 bases in between. CDR1 is MNHNS, CDR2 SASEGT, per germline. CDR3: CASSDPGAVPRNEQYF. CDR3 bases: TGTGCCAGCAGTGACCCAGGGGCGGTCCCGAGAAACGAGCAGTACTTC.

CDR3 residues: CASSLVQSYEQYF. CDR3 nucleotide sequence: TGCGCCAGCAGCTTGGTTCAGAGCTACGAGCAGTACTTC. The V gene is TRBV5-1, the J gene TRBJ2-7, with unresolved D. CDR3 length: 13 residues. Germline CDR1 reads SGHRS; CDR2 reads YFSETQ. Deletions cut 0 bases from V and 3 bases from J, with 7 bases between.

The chain is built from TRBV19 and TRBJ1-1, with TRBD1 identical over 10 bases. The CDR3 contains 20 residues. The ends lost 2 bases at V and 4 bases at J; junction bases unmatched: 19. CDR1 is LNHDA and CDR2 is SQIVND in the germline V gene (reference sequence). The CDR3 loop is CASSIRALSRQGAGITEAFF. CDR3 nucleotide sequence: TGTGCCAGTAGTATACGGGCCCTTTCCAGACAGGGGGCGGGGATCACTGAAGCTTTCTTT.

This clone was recorded a few times. CDR3 nucleotide sequence: TGTGCCTGGAAGTCCCCCTCAACCATATATTTT. This codes for CAWKSPSTIYF. The J gene is TRBJ1-3, the V gene TRBV30; D is uncertain. The CDR3 totals 11 residues. Looked up from germline, CDR1 is GTSNPN and CDR2 is SVGIG (reference sequence). V gave up 4 bases and J gave up 10 bases, with 11 bases separating them.

The J gene is TRBJ1-4, the V gene TRBV5-1, with D possibly being TRBD1 (5 bases). The CDR3 sequence is 15 residues long. With 4 bases removed from V and 7 bases from J, the gap between germline ends came to 17 bases. Looked up from germline, CDR1 is SGHRS and CDR2 is YFSETQ. In DNA form, the CDR3 reads TGCGCCAGCAGCCCGGACGGGGGACGTGGTGAAAAACTGTTTTTT. Amino acid sequence: CASSPDGGRGEKLFF.

The genes are TRBV4-2 and TRBJ2-7; D may be TRBD2 (5 bases). The CDR3 length is 16 residues. Trimming removed 0 bases from V and 3 bases from J, with 15 bases in between. Germline lookup yields CDR1 LGHNA and CDR2 YNFKEQ. Here the CDR3 reads CASSQEGLEGDYEQYF. CDR3 in DNA: TGTGCCAGCAGCCAAGAGGGTCTAGAGGGAGACTACGAGCAGTACTTC.

The chain combines TRBV12-5 with TRBJ2-2; 10 bases are a match to TRBD2. The CDR3 totals 18 residues. Germline V gives CDR1 LGHNT, CDR2 FRNRAP. V lost 2 bases, J lost 1 base, and 7 bases stayed unmatched. The CDR3: CASGLRSSGSENTGELFF. As DNA, the CDR3 is TGTGCTAGTGGTTTGAGGTCTAGCGGGAGTGAGAACACCGGGGAGCTGTTTTTT.

The chain combines TRBV5-5 with TRBJ2-2, with D possibly TRBD1 on 6 matching bases. The germline V and J ends were trimmed by 3 bases and 3 bases, with 21 bases remaining between them. CDR1 and CDR2 from the germline V gene are SGHKS and YYEKEE (reference sequence). The CDR3 sequence is 18 residues long. The CDR3 is CASSSGTKTFGHTGELFF. In DNA form, the CDR3 reads TGTGCCAGCAGCTCCGGGACAAAGACATTCGGACACACCGGGGAGCTGTTTTTT.

The rearrangement links TRBV19 to TRBJ2-7, with 10 bases aligning to TRBD2. CDR3 length equals 15 residues. V lost 6 bases and J lost 2; bases outside the gene matches: 7. From germline, CDR1 is LNHDA and CDR2 SQIVND (reference sequence). CDR3: CASRATSGIAYEQYF. CDR3 nucleotide sequence: TGTGCCAGTAGGGCAACTAGCGGGATCGCCTACGAGCAGTACTTC.

V is TRBV19 and J is TRBJ2-3, with D maybe TRBD2 (5 bases). V lost 5 bases, J lost 0 bases, and 12 bases lay in between. The CDR3 contains 15 residues. The V gene's germline CDR1 is LNHDA and CDR2 SQIVND (reference sequence). The CDR3 region is CASSGRAESTDTQYF. CDR3 DNA: TGTGCCAGTAGTGGGAGAGCGGAAAGCACAGATACGCAGTATTTT.

The chain couples TRBV4-3 to TRBJ2-3; D call uncertain. Trimming took 2 bases from V and 6 from J, leaving 9 bases between them. This CDR3 is 13 amino acids long. Germline CDR1 is LGHNA and CDR2 is YSLEER. In DNA form, the CDR3 reads TGCGCCAGCAGCCAATCTAAGACGGATACGCAGTATTTT. Residues: CASSQSKTDTQYF.

V gene TRBV7-9 combines with J gene TRBJ1-1; TRBD1 matches at 8 bases. There are 14 residues in the CDR3. Germline CDR1 and CDR2: SEHNR and FQNEAQ (reference sequence). V lost 1 base, J lost 7 bases, and 5 bases stayed unmatched. The CDR3 protein is CASSLEGTGSEAFF. The CDR3 DNA reads as TGTGCCAGCAGCTTAGAAGGGACAGGAAGTGAAGCTTTCTTT.

This clone was observed a few times. V and J are TRBV5-4 and TRBJ1-1, with D perhaps TRBD1 (5 bases). The CDR3 has 14 amino acids. Per the germline V gene, CDR1 is SGHNT and CDR2 is YYREEE (reference sequence). The germline V and J ends were trimmed by 2 bases and 5 bases, with 13 bases remaining between them. In DNA form, the CDR3 reads TGTGCCAGCAGCTTTACAGGTCGAGGGACTGAAGCTTTCTTT. It encodes CASSFTGRGTEAFF.

In its sample, this clone was seen a few times. The chain recombines TRBV5-3 with TRBJ1-5; D gene unclear. TRBV5-3 is marked as an open reading frame, function uncertain. The CDR3 is 16 amino acids. The ends were cut back, 2 bases at V and 2 bases at J, with 14 bases in the middle. The CDR3 region is CARSLGPPGGNQPQHF. In DNA form, the CDR3 reads TGTGCCAGAAGCTTAGGTCCCCCTGGTGGCAATCAGCCCCAGCATTTT.

The chain is built from TRBV7-7 and TRBJ2-7; D is uncertain. Germline lookup yields CDR1 SSHAT and CDR2 FNYEAQ (reference sequence). CDR3 length: 17 amino acids. With 0 bases removed from V and 3 bases from J, the gap between germline ends came to 18 bases. The CDR3 nucleotides read TGTGCCAGCAGCTTAGCGCTGGTGGGGATGGATTTCTACGAGCAGTACTTC. Its protein is CASSLALVGMDFYEQYF. Filled out from reference TRBV7-7 and TRBJ2-7, the complete variable domain reads GAGVSQSPRYKVTKRGQDVTLRCDPISSHATLYWYQQALGQGPEFLTYFNYEAQPDKSGLPSDRFSAERPEGSISTLTIQRTEQRDSAMYRCASSLALVGMDFYEQYFGPGTRLTVT.

The chain couples TRBV30 to TRBJ2-1; the D is unclear. V lost 2 bases and J 3 bases, leaving 8 bases between the germline ends. This CDR3 is 13 amino acids long. In germline, CDR1 is GTSNPN, CDR2 SVGIG (reference sequence). This CDR3 reads CAWSSYNYNEQFF. In DNA, the CDR3 is TGTGCCTGGAGTTCATACAACTACAATGAGCAGTTCTTC. Supplemented by reference TRBV30 and TRBJ2-1, the full variable domain reads SQTIHQWPATLVQPVGSPLSLECTVEGTSNPNLYWYRQAAGRGLQLLFYSVGIGQISSEVPQNLSASRPQDRQFILSSKKLLLSDSGFYLCAWSSYNYNEQFFGPGTRLTVL.

This clone was seen more than once but under ten times. The V call is TRBV2, the J call TRBJ1-1; perhaps TRBD1 as D (6 bases). The germline V and J ends were trimmed by 1 base and 8 bases, with 14 bases remaining between them. This CDR3 contains 14 residues. The V gene's germline CDR1 is SNHLY and CDR2 FYNNEI. CDR3 in DNA: TGTGCCAGCAGTGAAGAACAGGGACGTGGAGAAGCTTTCTTT. Translation gives CASSEEQGRGEAFF. The complete variable domain, with remaining parts taken from reference TRBV2 and TRBJ1-1, reads EPEVTQTPSHQVTQMGQEVILRCVPISNHLYFYWYRQILGQKVEFLVSFYNNEISEKSEIFDDQFSVERPDGSNFTLKIRSTKLEDSAMYFCASSEEQGRGEAFFGQGTRLTVV.